The 22 T cell receptor beta chains presented below share a single source sample, sequenced in a study of cytomegalovirus exposure and HLA in healthy donors. PCR primers comprised 60 Vbeta and 13 Jbeta primers. Generated by immunoSEQ multiplex PCR, the TCRdb table keeps only in-frame clones and is missing some. The table records under 200,000 clones, 80% to 90% of them present only once. Input material: PBMCs. All receptors derive from a woman in her twenties or thirties in good health and CMV-seropositive.

This clone was observed a few times. The chain is built from TRBV4-1 and TRBJ2-1; 12 nucleotides match TRBD2. Germline CDR1 MGHRA, CDR2 YSYEKL. V gave up 2 bases and J gave up 7 bases; unmatched junction bases: 6. CDR3 length equals 16 residues. The CDR3, as DNA: TGCGCCAGCAGCCAACCTACTAGCGGGGGGAGGAATGAGCAGTTCTTC. Translating gives CASSQPTSGGRNEQFF.

J is TRBJ2-1 and V is TRBV2; TRBD1 is a possible D gene (5 bases). The CDR3 has 14 amino acids. Germline CDR1 reads SNHLY; CDR2 reads FYNNEI. The V end was cut by 6 bases, the J end by 4 bases, with 13 bases between. For the CDR3, the DNA is TGTGCCAGCAGGGACACAAGAAATTACAATGAGCAGTTCTTC. This codes for CASRDTRNYNEQFF.

The chain recombines TRBV5-4 with TRBJ1-2; D ambiguous. The CDR3 is 12 amino acids. The V end lost 4 bases, the J end lost 3 bases, and 7 bases lay between the germline ends. Germline V gives CDR1 SGHNT, CDR2 YYREEE (reference sequence). Written as DNA, the CDR3 is TGTGCCAGCAGCATGGACTACTATGGCTACACCTTC. Amino acids: CASSMDYYGYTF.

The chain has TRBV4-2 and TRBJ1-2; a weak D match, TRBD1 (6 bases). Germline CDR1 is LGHNA and CDR2 is YNFKEQ. V lost 0 bases and J lost 3, with 11 bases in between. The CDR3 runs 15 residues. This CDR3 is CASSQDLGTHYGYTF. For the CDR3, the DNA is TGTGCCAGCAGCCAAGATCTTGGGACACACTATGGCTACACCTTC.

The chain links TRBV4-3 to TRBJ2-3; 8 bases are a match to TRBD2. V shed 1 base, J shed 4 bases, and the junction held 4 bases outside the gene matches. CDR1 is LGHNA and CDR2 is YSLEER in the germline V gene. This CDR3 has 15 amino acids. CDR3: CASSQARGGADTQYF. In nucleotides, the CDR3 is TGCGCCAGCAGCCAAGCCCGGGGGGGCGCAGATACGCAGTATTTT.

This rearrangement joins TRBV6-1 to TRBJ2-5, with 10 bases matching TRBD1. J gave up 5 bases and V 1 base, and 1 base lay outside the gene matches. This CDR3 region has 14 residues. The germline V gene has CDR1 MNHNS and CDR2 SASEGT. The DNA of the CDR3 is TGTGCCAGCAGTGAAGGGGGACAGGGGGAGACCCAGTACTTC. It encodes CASSEGGQGETQYF.

The rearrangement links TRBV7-3 to TRBJ1-6, with TRBD1 matching over 8 bases. This CDR3 contains 15 residues. The trim removed 5 bases at V and 9 bases at J, leaving 9 bases unmatched. Looked up from germline, CDR1 is SGHTA and CDR2 is FQGTGA. CDR3 bases: TGTGCCAGCAGCCTCCGGACAGGGCGGAGTTCACCCCTCCACTTT. Amino acid sequence: CASSLRTGRSSPLHF.

The CDR3 region is CASRTNGQGATEAFF. CDR3 DNA sequence: TGTGCCAGCAGGACCAACGGACAGGGGGCGACTGAAGCTTTCTTT. The gene calls are TRBV6-4 and TRBJ1-1, with TRBD1 matching over 11 bases. Losses at the gene ends were 6 bases for V and 5 bases for J; bases not matched to a gene: 8. Looked up from germline, CDR1 is MRHNA and CDR2 is SNTAGT. The CDR3 totals 15 residues.

The V call is TRBV10-3, the J call TRBJ2-7, with 10 bases identical to TRBD1. The CDR3 spans 13 residues. CDR1 and CDR2 (germline): ENHRY, SYGVKD. V dropped 8 bases and J dropped 6; count of bases not matched to a gene: 7. The CDR3 DNA sequence: TGTGCCATCGGGACAGGGGAATCGGGCGAGCAGTACTTC. Its translation is CAIGTGESGEQYF.

This chain connects TRBV7-2 to TRBJ1-2; 8 positions agree with TRBD1. V trimming: 1 base; J trimming: 6 bases; junction bases outside the gene matches: 4. The CDR3 totals 14 residues. Germline V CDR1 and CDR2: SGHTA, FQGNSA. CDR3 nucleotide sequence: TGTGCCAGCAGCTTAGTTGGGACAGGAGATGGCTACACCTTC. Protein: CASSLVGTGDGYTF.

This rearrangement joins TRBV5-4 to TRBJ1-2, with 8 bases lining up with TRBD1. Germline-derived CDR1 and CDR2 are SGHNT and YYREEE (reference sequence). V shed 1 base and J 4 bases; nucleotides not matched to a gene: 6. The CDR3 covers 15 residues. CDR3 bases: TGTGCCAGCAGCTTGTCGGGACAGGCGGTCTATGGCTACACCTTC. This translates into CASSLSGQAVYGYTF.

The chain joins TRBV7-9 to TRBJ1-3; D is unresolved. Germline CDR1 and CDR2: SEHNR and FQNEAQ (reference sequence). The CDR3 consists of 15 residues. V was shortened by 1 base and J by 0 bases, with 7 bases between the two germline ends. The CDR3 protein is CASSLDIDSGNTIYF. The CDR3, as DNA: TGTGCCAGCAGCTTAGACATTGACTCTGGAAACACCATATATTTT. Full variable domain (outside the CDR3, taken from reference TRBV7-9 and TRBJ1-3): DTGVSQNPRHKITKRGQNVTFRCDPISEHNRLYWYRQTLGQGPEFLTYFQNEAQLEKSRLLSDRFSAERPKGSFSTLEIQRTEQGDSAMYLCASSLDIDSGNTIYFGEGSWLTVV.

The chain's CDR3 is CASSRQGTGELFF. The DNA of the CDR3 is TGTGCCAGTAGCAGACAGGGTACCGGGGAGCTGTTTTTT. The V gene is TRBV19, the J gene TRBJ2-2; 7 bases match TRBD1. The V gene's germline CDR1 is LNHDA and CDR2 SQIVND (reference sequence). CDR3 length: 13 residues. With V trimmed by 6 bases and J by 5 bases, 3 bases remained unmatched.

This clone was seen just once. CDR3 in DNA: TGTGCCAGCAGAATGACTAGCGGGGGGGAGACCCAGTACTTC. It yields the protein CASRMTSGGETQYF. This chain joins TRBV6-5 and TRBJ2-5; 13 bases line up with TRBD2. This CDR3 comprises 14 residues. The germline CDR1 and CDR2 sequences are MNHEY and SVGAGI. V dropped 6 bases and J dropped 5; count of bases not matched to a gene: 3.

The V and J genes are TRBV10-3 and TRBJ2-1; TRBD1 agrees at 8 bases. The CDR3 has 12 amino acids. With 6 bases clipped from V and 7 bases from J, the junction kept 2 bases outside the gene matches. CDR1 is ENHRY and CDR2 is SYGVKD in the germline V gene. The CDR3 here is CAIRDRENEQFF. In DNA, the CDR3 is TGTGCCATCAGGGACAGGGAGAATGAGCAGTTCTTC.

The count of this clone is one. The rearrangement joins TRBV9 to TRBJ1-3; the D gene is possibly TRBD1 (5 bases). Trimming removed 5 bases from V and 0 bases from J, with 9 bases in between. From germline, CDR1 is SGDLS and CDR2 YYNGEE. This CDR3 has 14 residues. This CDR3 reads CASSTGHSGNTIYF. The DNA for the CDR3 is TGTGCCAGCAGTACAGGACACTCTGGAAACACCATATATTTT.

This sequence joins TRBV7-3 and TRBJ2-2; D unresolved. The CDR3 runs 12 residues. Deletions cut 5 bases from V and 7 bases from J, with 8 bases between. Germline-derived CDR1 and CDR2 are SGHTA and FQGTGA. CDR3 in amino acids: CASSDSGGELFF. CDR3 in DNA: TGTGCCAGCAGCGATTCGGGCGGGGAGCTGTTTTTT.

CDR3 nucleotides: TGTGCCAGCAGCGTTGGGACTAGCGGGTACAATGAGCAGTTCTTC. This sequence encodes CASSVGTSGYNEQFF. The chain joins TRBV9 to TRBJ2-1, with 12 bases matching TRBD2. This CDR3 is 15 amino acids long. CDR1 and CDR2 (germline): SGDLS, YYNGEE. J gave up 4 bases and V 2 bases, and 1 base lay outside the gene matches.

CDR3: CASSLAGPGNTIYF. CDR3 in DNA: TGCGCCAGCAGCTTGGCAGGGCCCGGAAACACCATATATTTT. The chain carries TRBV5-1 and TRBJ1-3; D may be TRBD1 (5 bases). Germline V CDR1 and CDR2: SGHRS, YFSETQ. This CDR3 is built from 14 residues. V lost 0 bases and J 4 bases, leaving 8 bases between the germline ends.

The chain carries TRBV7-6 and TRBJ2-5, with 11 positions matching TRBD2. The CDR3 runs to 17 residues. V dropped 0 bases and J dropped 5; count of bases not matched to a gene: 8. The germline V gene has CDR1 SGHVS and CDR2 FNYEAQ. CDR3 amino acids: CASSLAPTSGGRETQYF. CDR3 in DNA: TGTGCCAGCAGCTTAGCGCCCACTAGCGGGGGTAGGGAGACCCAGTACTTC.

The V gene is TRBV9, the J gene TRBJ2-3, with D possibly matching TRBD1 (6 bases). CDR1 and CDR2 (germline): SGDLS, YYNGEE. The CDR3 has 13 amino acids. Trimming pared 0 bases from V and 7 bases from J, leaving 9 bases between. CDR3 DNA: TGTGCCAGCAGCGTAGTAGGGGGTAATACGCAGTATTTT. Its translation: CASSVVGGNTQYF.

This chain joins TRBV5-6 and TRBJ2-3; TRBD2 is a possible D gene (6 bases). V gave up 3 bases and J gave up 3 bases, with 14 bases separating them. CDR3 length equals 15 residues. Germline CDR1 reads SGHDT; CDR2 reads YYEEEE. The CDR3 is CASSSHPGRTDTQYF. The CDR3 coding sequence is TGTGCCAGCAGCTCTCATCCAGGGAGGACAGATACGCAGTATTTT.